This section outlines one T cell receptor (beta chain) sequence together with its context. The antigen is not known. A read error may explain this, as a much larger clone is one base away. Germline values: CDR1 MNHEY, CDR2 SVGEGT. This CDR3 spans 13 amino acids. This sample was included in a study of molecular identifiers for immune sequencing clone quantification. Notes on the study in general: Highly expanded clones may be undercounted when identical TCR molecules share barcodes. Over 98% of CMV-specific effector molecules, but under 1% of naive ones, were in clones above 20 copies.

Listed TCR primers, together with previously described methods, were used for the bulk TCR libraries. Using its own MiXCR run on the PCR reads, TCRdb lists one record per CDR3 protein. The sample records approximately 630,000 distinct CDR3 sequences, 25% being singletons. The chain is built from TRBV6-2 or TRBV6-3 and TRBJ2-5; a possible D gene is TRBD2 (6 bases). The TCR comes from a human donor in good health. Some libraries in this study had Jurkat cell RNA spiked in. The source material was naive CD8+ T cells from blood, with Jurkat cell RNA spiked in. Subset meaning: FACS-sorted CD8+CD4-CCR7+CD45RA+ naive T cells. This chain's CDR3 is CASNAGYQEPQYF. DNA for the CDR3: TGTGCCAGCAACGCGGGATACCAAGAGCCCCAGTACTTC.